Listed below are T cell receptor beta chains from one sample, sequenced in a study of spatial heterogeneity in lung cancer. From the 5' RACE reads, TCRdb called clonotypes with MiXCR, one entry per CDR3 protein. The table lists roughly 18,000 distinct CDR3 sequences, about 8.9% of them singletons. The sample here was PBMCs, taken at follow-up. Receptor source: a male donor with early-stage non-small cell lung cancer. CDR3s include the opening cysteine and the closing phenylalanine or tryptophan. The D gene is left open where the match is weak. A row's size may be missing; if present it is once, few, many or a size class.

TRBJ2-5 medium-sized TRBV4-1 TRBD1 15 TGCGCCAGCAGCCAGGGTCAGGGGGCCGGAGAGACCCAGTACTTC CASSQGQGAGETQYF
TRBJ1-1 few TRBV4-1 - 16 TGCGCCAGCAGCCAAGGGTTTGGACAGCGAAACACTGAAGCTTTCTTT CASSQGFGQRNTEAFF
TRBJ1-5 - TRBV6-2/TRBV6-3 - 15 TGTGCCAGCAGTTACCAAGAATCCGGGTTCCAGCCCCAGCATTTT CASSYQESGFQPQHF
TRBJ2-5 many TRBV20-1 - 12 TGCAGTGCTTTGGGGACGGGGGAGACCCAGTACTTC CSALGTGETQYF
TRBJ2-7 many TRBV7-9 TRBD1 14 TGTGCCAGCAGCTCCCCCCAGACAGGGAACGAGCAGTACTTC CASSSPQTGNEQYF
TRBJ2-2 many TRBV14 - 16 TGTGCCAGCAGCCAAGGCCCGTACAAGGGTTCCGGGGAGCTGTTTTTT CASSQGPYKGSGELFF
TRBJ2-3 many TRBV7-2 - 14 TGTGCCAGCAGCTTACGGCTTGGGCCAGATACGCAGTATTTT CASSLRLGPDTQYF
TRBJ1-2 - TRBV14 - 13 TGTGCCAGCAGCCAAGAACGGTTCTATGGCTACACCTTC CASSQERFYGYTF
TRBJ2-1 many TRBV12-3/TRBV12-4 - 13 TGTGCCAGCAGTTTAGTCCTAGCAAATGAGCAGTTCTTC CASSLVLANEQFF
TRBJ2-1 - TRBV29-1 - 14 TGCAGCGTTGAAGTCGGGGTCCGGTACAATGAGCAGTTCTTC CSVEVGVRYNEQFF
TRBJ1-2 many TRBV12-3/TRBV12-4 - 12 TGTGCCAGCAGGCTTCGGACTCATGGCTACACCTTC CASRLRTHGYTF
TRBJ2-5 - TRBV2 TRBD2 12 TGTGCCAGCGGACGGGAGGGACAGACCCAGTACTTC CASGREGQTQYF
TRBJ2-2 - TRBV7-2 - 15 TGTGCCAGCAGCTTAGCGGCTAGGGACACCGGGGAGCTGTTTTTT CASSLAARDTGELFF
TRBJ2-7 - TRBV4-3 - 14 TGCGCCAGCAGCCAAGAGGCGGGAACCTACGAGCAGTACTTC CASSQEAGTYEQYF
TRBJ2-7 few TRBV5-1 - 13 TGCGCCAGCAGCGGAACAGGGACCTACGAGCAGTACTTC CASSGTGTYEQYF
TRBJ2-5 - TRBV19 - 13 TGTGCCAGTAGTTTTATCTACCAAGAGACCCAGTACTTC CASSFIYQETQYF
TRBJ2-7 medium-sized TRBV12-3/TRBV12-4 - 13 TGTGCCAGCGGCATGGGACACCACTACGAGCAGTACTTC CASGMGHHYEQYF
TRBJ2-7 - TRBV5-1 TRBD1 14 TGCGCCAGCAGCTTCGACAGGACAGGGTACGAGCAGTACTTC CASSFDRTGYEQYF
TRBJ2-1 - TRBV2 TRBD2 17 TGTGCCAGCAGTGACCCTAGCGCGGGAGGTTCCTACAATGAGCAGTTCTTC CASSDPSAGGSYNEQFF
TRBJ1-5 many TRBV27 - 14 TGTGCCAGCAGTTTTGGAGGCTACAATCAGCCCCAGCATTTT CASSFGGYNQPQHF
TRBJ2-1 many TRBV12-5 TRBD1 17 TGTGCTAGTGGTCGACAGGGGGAAAGGGGGTACTACAATGAGCAGTTCTTC CASGRQGERGYYNEQFF
TRBJ2-1 many TRBV5-1 - 13 TGCGCCAGCAGGGTACGGAGGGACAATGAGCAGTTCTTC CASRVRRDNEQFF
TRBJ1-1 many TRBV6-5 TRBD1 17 TGTGCCAGCAGTTACTCACTTCCAGGGGGGGTGAGATTTGAAGCTTTCTTT CASSYSLPGGVRFEAFF
TRBJ1-2 few TRBV19 TRBD1 14 TGTGCCAGTAGTTTCAAGACAGGGAACTATGGCTACACCTTC CASSFKTGNYGYTF
TRBJ1-2 many TRBV4-3 TRBD1 15 TGCGCCAGCAGCCAGGAAAGGGGGCCTACCTATGGCTACACCTTC CASSQERGPTYGYTF
TRBJ2-3 medium-sized TRBV7-9 TRBD1 16 TGTGCCAGCAGCCTAACGACAGGGGGCCTTACAGATACGCAGTATTTT CASSLTTGGLTDTQYF
TRBJ1-5 many TRBV24-1 - 16 TGTGCCACCAGTGATTGGAAGGGGACCGATAATCAGCCCCAGCATTTT CATSDWKGTDNQPQHF
TRBJ2-3 many TRBV6-1 - 15 TGTGCCAGCAGCAGCGGGCTACTAGGGAGGGATACGCAGTATTTT CASSSGLLGRDTQYF
TRBJ2-5 many TRBV29-1 - 10 TGCAGCGTTGAAGCGGAGACCCAGTACTTC CSVEAETQYF
TRBJ1-1 many TRBV12-3/TRBV12-4 - 12 TGTGCCAGCACCCCTAGTCGGACTGAAGCTTTCTTT CASTPSRTEAFF
TRBJ1-5 many TRBV28 TRBD1 17 TGTGCCAGCAGTTTACAGACAGGGGCCCTACTCGTTCAGCCCCAGCATTTT CASSLQTGALLVQPQHF
TRBJ2-1 many TRBV6-5 TRBD2 18 TGTGCCAGCAGTTACTCGACGGCTAGCGGGAGTCGGGCCAATGAGCAGTTCTTC CASSYSTASGSRANEQFF
TRBJ1-1 many TRBV7-9 TRBD1 13 TGTGCCGGCAGCGTACAGGGGGCCACTGAAGCTTTCTTT CAGSVQGATEAFF
TRBJ2-5 many TRBV20-1 - 13 TGCAGTGCTAGAGGGGAAGGGAGAGAGACCCAGTACTTC CSARGEGRETQYF
TRBJ1-1 many TRBV30 - 13 TGTGCCTGGACTGAACTTAGAGTGGGTGAAGCTTTCTTT CAWTELRVGEAFF
TRBJ1-1 - TRBV18 TRBD1 15 TGTGCCAGCTCGGCCAGGGGGACCGGGAACACTGAAGCTTTCTTT CASSARGTGNTEAFF
TRBJ2-1 - TRBV7-2 - 15 TGTGCCAGCAGCTTAGTGGTCGGGGCCTACAATGAGCAGTTCTTC CASSLVVGAYNEQFF
TRBJ2-1 many TRBV6-1 TRBD2 18 TGTGCCAGCAGTGAATGGGGACTAGCGGGGGGCTCCTACAATGAGCAGTTCTTC CASSEWGLAGGSYNEQFF
TRBJ2-7 many TRBV20-1 - 14 TGCAGTGCTCCGACGGTCAGAGTCCCTACGCAGCAGTACTTC CSAPTVRVPTQQYF
TRBJ2-1 many TRBV10-2 - 12 TGCGCCAGCAGTTCAGGGGGGGATGAGCAGTTCTTC CASSSGGDEQFF
TRBJ2-7 medium-sized TRBV29-1 - 12 TGCAGCGTCGGATTCGGCTCCTACGAGCAGTACTTC CSVGFGSYEQYF
TRBJ2-5 many TRBV5-1 - 14 TGCGCCAGCAGCTATGGGGGGCCGGGTGAGACCCAGTACTTC CASSYGGPGETQYF
TRBJ2-1 - TRBV18 TRBD2 17 TGTGCCAGCTCACCGCTCCGACATAGCGGGAGGGACAATGAGCAGTTCTTC CASSPLRHSGRDNEQFF
TRBJ2-1 few TRBV20-1 - 15 TGCAGTGCGGGAGTGGACTCCAGCTCCTACAATGAGCAGTTCTTC CSAGVDSSSYNEQFF
TRBJ1-5 many TRBV19 - 13 TGTGCCAGTAACCCAAATAGCAATCAGCCCCAGCATTTT CASNPNSNQPQHF
TRBJ2-7 few TRBV7-2 TRBD1 16 TGTGCCAGCAGCCCTACCGGGACAGGGACTCTCTACGAGCAGTACTTC CASSPTGTGTLYEQYF
TRBJ2-1 - TRBV30 - 11 TGTGCCTGGACGTACAGGGATGGGCAGTTCTTC CAWTYRDGQFF
TRBJ2-5 - TRBV10-3 TRBD2 12 TGTGCCATAGCGGGGTACCAAGAGACCCAGTACTTC CAIAGYQETQYF